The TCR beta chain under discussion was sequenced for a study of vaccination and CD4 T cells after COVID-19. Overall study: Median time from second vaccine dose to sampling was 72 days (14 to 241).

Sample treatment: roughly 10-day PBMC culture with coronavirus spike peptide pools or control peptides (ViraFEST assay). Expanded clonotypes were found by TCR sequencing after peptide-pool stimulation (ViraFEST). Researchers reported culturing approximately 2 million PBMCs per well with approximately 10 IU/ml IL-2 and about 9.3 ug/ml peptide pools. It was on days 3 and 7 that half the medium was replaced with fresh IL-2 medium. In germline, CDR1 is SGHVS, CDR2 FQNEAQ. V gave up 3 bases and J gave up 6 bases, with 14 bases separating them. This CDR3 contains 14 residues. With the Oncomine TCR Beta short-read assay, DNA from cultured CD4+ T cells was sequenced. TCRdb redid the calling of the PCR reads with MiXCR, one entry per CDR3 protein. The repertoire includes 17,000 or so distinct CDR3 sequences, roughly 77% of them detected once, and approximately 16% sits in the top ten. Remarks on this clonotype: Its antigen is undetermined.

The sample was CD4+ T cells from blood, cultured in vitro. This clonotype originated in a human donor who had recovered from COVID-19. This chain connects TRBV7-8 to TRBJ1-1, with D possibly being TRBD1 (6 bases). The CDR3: CASSFSKGGAEAFF. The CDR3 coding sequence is TGTGCCAGCAGCTTTAGTAAGGGGGGAGCTGAAGCTTTCTTT.